This entry describes one T cell receptor (beta chain). No antigen is known for it. The source of the sample is a study of T cell responses to AZD1222 COVID-19 vaccine. Looking at the study overall: Recipients boosted at about 4 weeks or about 12 weeks are pooled. Study findings and constraints: Females made up more of the donors, who were largely white British, and clonal diversity may have come out too low. Researchers took repertoire samples only after the peak T cell response had come. Recipients of AZD1222 seropositive at baseline numbered only 6 or 7.

Measured with immunoSEQ multiplex PCR; TCRdb has only the in-frame clones, and not every one. The table shows more than 150,000 clones, with approximately 90% occurring only once. This CDR3 contains 14 residues. CDR1 is SNHLY and CDR2 is FYNNEI in the germline V gene. V lost 6 bases and J lost 4, with 15 bases in between. The chain combines TRBV2 with TRBJ1-1; weak D call: TRBD1 (6 bases). This material consisted of peripheral blood, taken on day 0 of AZD1222 vaccination. This TCR came from an adult in good health. The CDR3 sequence: CASRPDSLGTEAFF. The CDR3 region has the DNA TGTGCCAGCAGGCCGGACAGTCTCGGCACTGAAGCTTTCTTT.